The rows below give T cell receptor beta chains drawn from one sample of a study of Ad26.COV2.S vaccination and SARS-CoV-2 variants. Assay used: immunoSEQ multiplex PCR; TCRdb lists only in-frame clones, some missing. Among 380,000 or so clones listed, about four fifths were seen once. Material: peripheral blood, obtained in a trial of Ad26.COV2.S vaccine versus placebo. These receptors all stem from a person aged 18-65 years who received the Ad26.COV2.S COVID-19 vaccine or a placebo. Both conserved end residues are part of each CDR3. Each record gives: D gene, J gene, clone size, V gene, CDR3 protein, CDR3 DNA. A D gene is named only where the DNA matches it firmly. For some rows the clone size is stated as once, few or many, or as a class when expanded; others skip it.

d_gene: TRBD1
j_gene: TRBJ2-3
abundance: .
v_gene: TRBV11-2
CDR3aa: CASSLETGPQYF
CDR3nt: TGTGCCAGCAGCTTAGAGACAGGGCCTCAGTATTTT

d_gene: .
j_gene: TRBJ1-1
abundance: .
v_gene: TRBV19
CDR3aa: CASVPMGAGYVNTEAFF
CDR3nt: TGTGCCAGTGTCCCGATGGGGGCTGGGTACGTGAACACTGAAGCTTTCTTT

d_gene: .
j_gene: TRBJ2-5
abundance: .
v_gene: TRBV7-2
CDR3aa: CASSFGFETQYF
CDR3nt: TGTGCCAGCAGCTTTGGGTTCGAAACCCAGTACTTC

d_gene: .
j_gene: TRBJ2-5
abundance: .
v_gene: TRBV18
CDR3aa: CASSPPNRERQTQYF
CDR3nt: TGTGCCAGCTCACCACCCAACAGGGAGAGGCAGACCCAGTACTTC

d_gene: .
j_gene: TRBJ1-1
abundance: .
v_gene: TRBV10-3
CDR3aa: CAISQGHRGTEAFF
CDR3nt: TGTGCCATCAGCCAGGGACACCGAGGCACTGAAGCTTTCTTT

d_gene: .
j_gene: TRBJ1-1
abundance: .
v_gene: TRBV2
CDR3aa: CASRHTTLLKKEAFF
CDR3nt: TGTGCCAGCAGGCACACCACATTGCTCAAGAAAGAAGCTTTCTTT

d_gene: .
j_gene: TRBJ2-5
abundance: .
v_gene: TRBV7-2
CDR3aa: CASSDQGYGEAETQYF
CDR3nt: TGTGCCAGCAGCGACCAAGGTTATGGGGAGGCAGAGACCCAGTACTTC

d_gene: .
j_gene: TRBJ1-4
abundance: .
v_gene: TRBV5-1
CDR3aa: CASSFATPNEKLFF
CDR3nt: TGCGCCAGCAGCTTTGCCACACCTAATGAAAAACTGTTTTTT

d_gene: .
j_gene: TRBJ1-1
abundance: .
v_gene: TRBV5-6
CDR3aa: CASSSVVAPGPTEAFF
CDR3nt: TGTGCCAGCAGCTCCGTGGTAGCGCCCGGGCCCACTGAAGCTTTCTTT

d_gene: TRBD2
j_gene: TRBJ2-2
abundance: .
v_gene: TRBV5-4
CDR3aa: CASSLAGAPGGELFF
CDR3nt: TGTGCCAGCTCCTTAGCGGGGGCCCCGGGCGGGGAGCTGTTTTTT

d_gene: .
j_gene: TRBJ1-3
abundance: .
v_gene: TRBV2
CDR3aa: CASNSGPGNTIYF
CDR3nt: TGTGCCAGTAACTCAGGGCCTGGAAACACCATATATTTT

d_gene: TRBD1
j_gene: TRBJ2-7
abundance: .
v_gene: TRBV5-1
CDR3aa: CASSRDRAYEQYF
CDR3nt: TGCGCCAGCAGCCGGGACAGGGCCTACGAGCAGTACTTC

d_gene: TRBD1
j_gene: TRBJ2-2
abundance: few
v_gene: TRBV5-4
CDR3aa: CAGGQGNYGELFF
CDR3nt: TGTGCCGGTGGACAGGGCAATTACGGGGAGCTGTTTTTT

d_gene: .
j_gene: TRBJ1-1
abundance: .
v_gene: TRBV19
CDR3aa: CASSIGGLNTEAFF
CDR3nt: TGTGCCAGTAGTATCGGCGGATTGAACACTGAAGCTTTCTTT

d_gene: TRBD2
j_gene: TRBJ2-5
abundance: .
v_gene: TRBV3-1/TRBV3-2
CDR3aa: CASSQWTSGSETQYF
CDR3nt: TGTGCCAGCAGCCAGTGGACTAGCGGGAGTGAGACCCAGTACTTC

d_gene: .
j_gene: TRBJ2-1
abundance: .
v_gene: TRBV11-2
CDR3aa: CASSSPGGGRGNEQFF
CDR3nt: TGTGCCAGCAGCTCCCCAGGGGGCGGGAGGGGCAATGAGCAGTTCTTC

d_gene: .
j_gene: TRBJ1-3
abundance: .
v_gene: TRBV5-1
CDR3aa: CASSGGGGGSGNTIYF
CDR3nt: TGCGCCAGCAGTGGTGGAGGTGGGGGCTCTGGAAACACCATATATTTT

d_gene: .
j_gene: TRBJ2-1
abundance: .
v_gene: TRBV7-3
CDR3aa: CASSLVIDNEQFF
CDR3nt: TGTGCCAGCAGCCTCGTAATCGACAATGAGCAGTTCTTC

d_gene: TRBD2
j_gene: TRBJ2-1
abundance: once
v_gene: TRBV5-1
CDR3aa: CASSPLAGGGYNEQFF
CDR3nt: TGCGCCAGCAGCCCCCTAGCGGGAGGGGGCTACAATGAGCAGTTCTTC

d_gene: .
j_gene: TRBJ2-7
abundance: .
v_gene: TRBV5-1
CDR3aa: CASSVGLMDYEQYF
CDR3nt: TGCGCCAGCAGCGTGGGACTCATGGACTACGAGCAGTACTTC

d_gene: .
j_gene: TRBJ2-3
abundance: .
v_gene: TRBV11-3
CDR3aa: CASSLINQYTQYF
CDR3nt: TGTGCCAGCAGCTTAATAAACCAGTATACGCAGTATTTT

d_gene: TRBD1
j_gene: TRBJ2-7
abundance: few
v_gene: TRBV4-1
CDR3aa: CASSQPGQGSYEQYF
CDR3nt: TGCGCCAGCAGCCAGCCGGGACAGGGATCCTACGAGCAGTACTTC

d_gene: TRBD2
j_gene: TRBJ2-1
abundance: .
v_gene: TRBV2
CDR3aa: CAGGTTYEQFF
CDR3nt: TGTGCCGGCGGGACTACATACGAGCAGTTCTTC

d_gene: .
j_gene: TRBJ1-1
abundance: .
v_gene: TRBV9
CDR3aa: CASSVDMGSTEAFF
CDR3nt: TGTGCCAGCAGCGTAGACATGGGGAGCACTGAAGCTTTCTTT

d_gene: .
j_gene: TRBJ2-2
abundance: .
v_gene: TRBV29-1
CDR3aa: CSVVLGPSNTGELFF
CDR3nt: TGCAGCGTTGTCCTGGGCCCATCGAACACCGGGGAGCTGTTTTTT

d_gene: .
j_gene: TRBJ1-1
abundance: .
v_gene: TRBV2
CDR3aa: CASRGSGATEAFF
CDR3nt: TGTGCCAGCAGAGGTTCGGGGGCGACTGAAGCTTTCTTT

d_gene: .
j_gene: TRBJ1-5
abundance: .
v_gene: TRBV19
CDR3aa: CASSWGVSNQPQHF
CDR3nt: TGTGCCAGTAGTTGGGGGGTAAGCAATCAGCCCCAGCATTTT

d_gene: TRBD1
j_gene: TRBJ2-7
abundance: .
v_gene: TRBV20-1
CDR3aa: CSARGTGYDKF
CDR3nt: TGCAGTGCTAGGGGGACAGGGTATGACAAATTC

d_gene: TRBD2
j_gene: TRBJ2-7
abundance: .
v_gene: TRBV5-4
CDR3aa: CARPLAGSLPGEQYF
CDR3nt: TGTGCCAGGCCTTTAGCGGGATCTCTACCGGGGGAGCAGTACTTC

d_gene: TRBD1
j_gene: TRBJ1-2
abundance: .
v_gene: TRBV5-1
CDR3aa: CASGAGQGAYYTF
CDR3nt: TGCGCCAGCGGCGCCGGACAGGGGGCTTACTACACCTTC

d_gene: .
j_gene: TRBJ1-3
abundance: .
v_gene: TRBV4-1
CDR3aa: CASSQPDRNSGNTIYF
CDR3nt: TGCGCCAGCAGCCAACCGGACAGAAACTCTGGAAACACCATATATTTT

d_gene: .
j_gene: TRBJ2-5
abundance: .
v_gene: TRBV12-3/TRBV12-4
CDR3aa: CASSLDREGTQYF
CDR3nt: TGTGCCAGCAGTTTGGATCGGGAAGGGACCCAGTACTTC

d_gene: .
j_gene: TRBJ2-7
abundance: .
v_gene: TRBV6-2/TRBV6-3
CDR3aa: CASSYTAALDEQYF
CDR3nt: TGTGCCAGCAGTTACACGGCTGCCTTGGACGAGCAGTACTTC

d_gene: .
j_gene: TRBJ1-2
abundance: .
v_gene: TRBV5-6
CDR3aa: CASSSGRGYGYTF
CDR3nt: TGTGCCAGCAGCTCAGGCAGGGGCTATGGCTACACCTTC

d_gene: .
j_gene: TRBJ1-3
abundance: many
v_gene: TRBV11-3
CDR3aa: CASSLAQNSGNTIYF
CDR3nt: TGTGCCAGCAGCTTAGCACAGAACTCTGGAAACACCATATATTTT

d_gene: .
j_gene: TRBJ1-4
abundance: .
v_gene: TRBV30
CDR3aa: CAWSPMGVTNEKLFF
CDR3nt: TGTGCCTGGAGCCCGATGGGGGTAACTAATGAAAAACTGTTTTTT

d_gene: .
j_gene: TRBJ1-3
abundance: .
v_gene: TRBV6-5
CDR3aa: CASSRGGPGNTIYF
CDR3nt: TGTGCCAGCAGTCGCGGGGGGCCTGGAAACACCATATATTTT

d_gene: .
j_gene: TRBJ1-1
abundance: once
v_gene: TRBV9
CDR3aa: CASSVGARGTEAFF
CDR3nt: TGTGCCAGCAGCGTAGGAGCCAGGGGCACTGAAGCTTTCTTT

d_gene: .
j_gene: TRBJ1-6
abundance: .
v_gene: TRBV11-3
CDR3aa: CASSPGTGNSPLHF
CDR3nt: TGTGCCAGCAGCCCTGGCACCGGAAATTCACCCCTCCACTTT

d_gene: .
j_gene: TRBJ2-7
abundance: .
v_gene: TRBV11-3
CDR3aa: CASSLELPDSYEQYF
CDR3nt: TGTGCCAGCAGCTTAGAGCTTCCTGACTCCTACGAGCAGTACTTC

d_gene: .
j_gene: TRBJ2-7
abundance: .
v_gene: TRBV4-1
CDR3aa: CASSQGIVRGYEQYF
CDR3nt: TGCGCCAGCAGCCAAGGGATAGTCAGGGGCTACGAGCAGTACTTC

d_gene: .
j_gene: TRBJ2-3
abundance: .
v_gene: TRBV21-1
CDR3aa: CASSRGLAGGPTFTDTQYF
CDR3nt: TGTGCCAGCAGCAGGGGACTAGCGGGAGGCCCCACTTTCACAGATACGCAGTATTTT

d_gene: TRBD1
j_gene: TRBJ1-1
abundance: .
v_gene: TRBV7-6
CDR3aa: CASSFQGALGTEAFF
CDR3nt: TGTGCCAGCAGCTTCCAGGGGGCGCTGGGCACTGAAGCTTTCTTT

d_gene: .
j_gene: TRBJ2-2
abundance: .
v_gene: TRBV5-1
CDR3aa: CASRGLNTGELFF
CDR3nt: TGCGCCAGCCGCGGGCTAAACACCGGGGAGCTGTTTTTT

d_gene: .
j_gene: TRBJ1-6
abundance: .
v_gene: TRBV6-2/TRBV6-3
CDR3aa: CASSYAGLPLHF
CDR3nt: TGTGCCAGCAGTTACGCAGGGTTACCCCTCCACTTT

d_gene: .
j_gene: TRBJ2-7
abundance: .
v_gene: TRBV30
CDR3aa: CAWSVLGKGSEQYF
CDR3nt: TGTGCCTGGAGTGTACTAGGAAAGGGCAGCGAGCAGTACTTC

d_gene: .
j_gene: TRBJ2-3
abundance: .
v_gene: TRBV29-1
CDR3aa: CSATGGSVTDTQYF
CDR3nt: TGCAGCGCCACCGGAGGGTCGGTTACAGATACGCAGTATTTT